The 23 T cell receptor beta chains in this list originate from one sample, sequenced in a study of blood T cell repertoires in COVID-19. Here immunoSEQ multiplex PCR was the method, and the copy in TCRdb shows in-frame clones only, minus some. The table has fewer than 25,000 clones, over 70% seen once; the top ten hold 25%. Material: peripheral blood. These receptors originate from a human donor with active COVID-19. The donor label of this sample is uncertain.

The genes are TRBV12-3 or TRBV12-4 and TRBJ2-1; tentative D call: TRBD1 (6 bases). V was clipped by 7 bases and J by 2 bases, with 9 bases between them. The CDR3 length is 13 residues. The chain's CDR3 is CASNNRAYNEQFF. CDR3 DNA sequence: TGTGCCAGCAACAACAGGGCCTACAATGAGCAGTTCTTC.

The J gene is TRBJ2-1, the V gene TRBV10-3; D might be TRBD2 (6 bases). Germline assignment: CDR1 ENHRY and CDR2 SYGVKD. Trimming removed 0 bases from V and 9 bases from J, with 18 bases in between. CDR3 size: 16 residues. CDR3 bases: TGTGCCATCAGTGAGTCGGCGGGACTTCGCTCTGGTGAGCAGTTCTTC. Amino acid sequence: CAISESAGLRSGEQFF.

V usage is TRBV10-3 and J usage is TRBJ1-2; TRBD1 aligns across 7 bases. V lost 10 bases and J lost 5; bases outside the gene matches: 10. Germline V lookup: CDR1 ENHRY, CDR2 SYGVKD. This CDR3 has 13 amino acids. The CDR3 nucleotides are TGTGCCACCCGTCGAGGGGGCGCTTATGGCTACACCTTC. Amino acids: CATRRGGAYGYTF.

CDR3 loop: CASSVQDSGKYF. Here the CDR3 DNA reads TGTGCCAGCAGCGTACAGGACAGTGGAAAGTACTTC. The chain combines TRBV7-9 with TRBJ2-7; possibly TRBD1 for D (6 bases). V lost 5 bases and J 11 bases, leaving 16 bases between the germline ends. Germline V lookup: CDR1 SEHNR, CDR2 FQNEAQ (reference sequence). The CDR3 runs 12 residues.

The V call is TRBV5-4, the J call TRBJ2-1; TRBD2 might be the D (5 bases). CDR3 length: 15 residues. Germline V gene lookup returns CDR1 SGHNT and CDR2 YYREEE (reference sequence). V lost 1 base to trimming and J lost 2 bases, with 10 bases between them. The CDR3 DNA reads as TGTGCCAGCAGCTTGCCAGCGGTGCCCTACAATGAGCAGTTCTTC. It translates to CASSLPAVPYNEQFF. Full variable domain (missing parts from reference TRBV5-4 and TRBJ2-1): ETGVTQSPTHLIKTRGQQVTLRCSSQSGHNTVSWYQQALGQGPQFIFQYYREEENGRGNFPPRFSGLQFPNYSSELNVNALELDDSALYLCASSLPAVPYNEQFFGPGTRLTVL.

The CDR3 loop reads CASSEQGNYGYTF. CDR3 sequence (DNA): TGTGCCAGCAGTGAACAGGGTAACTATGGCTACACCTTC. V is TRBV2 and J is TRBJ1-2, with a possible D match to TRBD1 (5 bases). This CDR3 has 13 residues. V lost 2 bases and J 1 base, leaving 5 bases between the germline ends. The V gene's germline CDR1 is SNHLY and CDR2 FYNNEI.

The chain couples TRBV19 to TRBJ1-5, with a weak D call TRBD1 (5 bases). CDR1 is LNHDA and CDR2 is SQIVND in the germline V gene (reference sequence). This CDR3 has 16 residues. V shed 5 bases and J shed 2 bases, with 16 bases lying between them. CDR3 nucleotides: TGTGCCAGTAGTTATACTACGACAGTGGGCAATCAGCCCCAGCATTTT. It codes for CASSYTTTVGNQPQHF.

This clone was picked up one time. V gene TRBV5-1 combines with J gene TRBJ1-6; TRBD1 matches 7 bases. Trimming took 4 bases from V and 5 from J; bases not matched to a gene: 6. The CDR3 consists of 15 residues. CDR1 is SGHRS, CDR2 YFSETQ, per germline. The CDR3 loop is CASSGGTDDNSPLHF. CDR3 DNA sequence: TGCGCCAGCAGCGGCGGGACAGATGATAATTCACCCCTCCACTTT. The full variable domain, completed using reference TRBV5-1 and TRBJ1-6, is KAGVTQTPRYLIKTRGQQVTLSCSPISGHRSVSWYQQTPGQGLQFLFEYFSETQRNKGNFPGRFSGRQFSNSRSEMNVSTLELGDSALYLCASSGGTDDNSPLHFGNGTRLTVT.

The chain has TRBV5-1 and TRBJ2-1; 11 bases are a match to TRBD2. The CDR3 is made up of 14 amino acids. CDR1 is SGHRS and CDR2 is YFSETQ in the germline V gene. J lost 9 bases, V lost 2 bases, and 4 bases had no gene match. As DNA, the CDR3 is TGCGCCAGCAGCTTACTAGCGGGAGAGACTGAGCAGTTCTTC. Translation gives CASSLLAGETEQFF.

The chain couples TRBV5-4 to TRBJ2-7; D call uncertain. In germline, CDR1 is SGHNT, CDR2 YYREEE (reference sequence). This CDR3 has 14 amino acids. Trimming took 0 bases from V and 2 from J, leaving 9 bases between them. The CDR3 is CASSLGARPYEQYF. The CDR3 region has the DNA TGTGCCAGCAGCTTGGGGGCGAGACCCTACGAGCAGTACTTC.

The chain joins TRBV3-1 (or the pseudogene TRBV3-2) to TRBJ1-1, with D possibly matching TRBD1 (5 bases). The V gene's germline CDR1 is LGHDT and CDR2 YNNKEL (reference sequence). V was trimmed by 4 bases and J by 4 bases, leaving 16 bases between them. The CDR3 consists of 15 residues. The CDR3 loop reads CASSRRGSRGTEAFF. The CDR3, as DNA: TGTGCCAGCAGCCGCCGGGGGTCCCGAGGCACTGAAGCTTTCTTT.

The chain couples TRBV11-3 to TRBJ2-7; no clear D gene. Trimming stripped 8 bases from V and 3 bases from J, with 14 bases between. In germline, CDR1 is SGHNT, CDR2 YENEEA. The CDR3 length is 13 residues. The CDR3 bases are TGTGCCAGCTTGCCAGGCCAGTACTACGAGCAGTACTTC. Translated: CASLPGQYYEQYF.

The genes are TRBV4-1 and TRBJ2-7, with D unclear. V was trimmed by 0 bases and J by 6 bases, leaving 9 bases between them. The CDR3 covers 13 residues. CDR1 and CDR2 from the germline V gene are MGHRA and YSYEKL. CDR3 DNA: TGCGCCAGCAGCCAAGATTACGGGTTCGAGCAGTACTTC. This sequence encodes CASSQDYGFEQYF.

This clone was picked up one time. CDR3 sequence: CASSLGTGGSIETQYF. CDR3 DNA sequence: TGTGCCAGCAGCCTGGGTACAGGGGGATCAATAGAGACCCAGTACTTC. This chain links TRBV11-2 with TRBJ2-5; the match to TRBD1 covers 8 bases. The V segment lost 5 bases and the J segment 4 bases; nucleotides outside the gene matches: 12. This CDR3 comprises 16 residues. Germline values: CDR1 SGHAT, CDR2 FQNNGV.

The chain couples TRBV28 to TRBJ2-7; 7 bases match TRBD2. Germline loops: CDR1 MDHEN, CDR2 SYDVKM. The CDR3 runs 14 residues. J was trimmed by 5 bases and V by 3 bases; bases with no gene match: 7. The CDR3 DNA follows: TGTGCCAGCAGTTTCCGAGGCGGGAGCCACGAGCAGTACTTC. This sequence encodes CASSFRGGSHEQYF. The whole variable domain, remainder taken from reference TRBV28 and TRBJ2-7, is DVKVTQSSRYLVKRTGEKVFLECVQDMDHENMFWYRQDPGLGLRLIYFSYDVKMKEKGDIPEGYSVSREKKERFSLILESASTNQTSMYLCASSFRGGSHEQYFGPGTRLTVT.

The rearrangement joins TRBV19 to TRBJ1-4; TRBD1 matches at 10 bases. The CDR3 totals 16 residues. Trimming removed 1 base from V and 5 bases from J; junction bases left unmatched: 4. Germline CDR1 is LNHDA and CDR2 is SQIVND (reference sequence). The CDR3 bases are TGTGCCAGTAGTATAGTTCGGACAGGGGGAAATGAAAAACTGTTTTTT. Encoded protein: CASSIVRTGGNEKLFF.

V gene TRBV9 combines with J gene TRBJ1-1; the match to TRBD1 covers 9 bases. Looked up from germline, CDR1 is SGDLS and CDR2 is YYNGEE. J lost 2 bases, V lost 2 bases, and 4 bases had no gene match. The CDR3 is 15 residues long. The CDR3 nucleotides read TGTGCCAGCAGCGTGACAGGGGGAGTTAACACTGAAGCTTTCTTT. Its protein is CASSVTGGVNTEAFF.

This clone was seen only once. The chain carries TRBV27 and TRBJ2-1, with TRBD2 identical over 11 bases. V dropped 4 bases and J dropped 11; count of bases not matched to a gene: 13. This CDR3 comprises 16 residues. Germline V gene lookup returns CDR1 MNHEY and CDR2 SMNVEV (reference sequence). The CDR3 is CASSSDSGRAGGKQFF. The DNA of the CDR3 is TGTGCCAGCAGTTCCGATAGCGGGAGGGCCGGCGGGAAGCAGTTCTTC.

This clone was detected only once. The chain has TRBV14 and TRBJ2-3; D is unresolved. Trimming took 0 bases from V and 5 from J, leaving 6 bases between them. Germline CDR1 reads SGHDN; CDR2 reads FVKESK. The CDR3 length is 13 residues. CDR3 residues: CASSQDLVDTQYF. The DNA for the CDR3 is TGTGCCAGCAGCCAAGATCTTGTAGATACGCAGTATTTT.

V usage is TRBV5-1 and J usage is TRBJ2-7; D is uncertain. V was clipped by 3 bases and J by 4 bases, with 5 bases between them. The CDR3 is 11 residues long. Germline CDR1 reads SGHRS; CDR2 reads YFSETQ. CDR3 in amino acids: CASSSGYEQYF. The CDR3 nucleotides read TGCGCCAGCAGCTCCGGTTACGAGCAGTACTTC.

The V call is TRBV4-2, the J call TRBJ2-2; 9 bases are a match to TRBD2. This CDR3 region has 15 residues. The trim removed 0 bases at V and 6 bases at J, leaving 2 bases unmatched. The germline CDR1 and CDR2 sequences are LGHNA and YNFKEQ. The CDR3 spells CASSQEAGGPGELFF. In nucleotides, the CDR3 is TGTGCCAGCAGCCAAGAAGCGGGGGGCCCCGGGGAGCTGTTTTTT.

The CDR3 here is CASSAGRKNYGYTF. CDR3 in DNA: TGTGCCAGCAGCGCAGGGAGGAAAAACTATGGCTACACCTTC. V is TRBV7-9 and J is TRBJ1-2, with D perhaps TRBD1 (5 bases). CDR3 length: 14 amino acids. The germline V and J ends were trimmed by 5 bases and 2 bases, with 12 bases remaining between them. Per the germline V gene, CDR1 is SEHNR and CDR2 is FQNEAQ (reference sequence). The full variable domain, rest sourced from reference TRBV7-9 and TRBJ1-2, is DTGVSQNPRHKITKRGQNVTFRCDPISEHNRLYWYRQTLGQGPEFLTYFQNEAQLEKSRLLSDRFSAERPKGSFSTLEIQRTEQGDSAMYLCASSAGRKNYGYTFGSGTRLTVV.

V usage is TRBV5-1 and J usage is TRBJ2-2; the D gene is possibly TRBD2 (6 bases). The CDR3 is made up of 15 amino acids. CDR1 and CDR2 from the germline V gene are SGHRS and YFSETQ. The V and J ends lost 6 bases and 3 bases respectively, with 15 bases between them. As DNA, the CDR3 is TGCGCCAGCATCCCCCTGGGCGGGGACACCGGGGAGCTGTTTTTT. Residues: CASIPLGGDTGELFF.